Listed here is a single TCR beta chain. Sequenced by immunoSEQ multiplex PCR; TCRdb stores in-frame clones only, minus some. Here the sample spans some 1 million clones, about 70% being singletons. This record comes from a study of shared clonotypes between healthy human individuals. Whole-study context: Per donor, three plates held CD4 naive cells, three held CD4 memory, two held CD8 naive and one held CD8 memory.

The CDR3 runs to 14 residues. V was clipped by 7 bases and J by 4 bases, with 16 bases between them. Germline lookup yields CDR1 LNHDA and CDR2 SQIVND (reference sequence). Sample: memory CD4+ T cells sorted from blood. Subset: CD45RA-negative fraction. The chain recombines TRBV19 with TRBJ1-1; D not resolved. The source of this sequence is a man aged 18 to 35 in good health. CDR3 DNA: TGTGCCAGTAACTCGTATGGGGTCAGCACTGAAGCTTTCTTT. Translated: CASNSYGVSTEAFF.